The 28 T cell receptor beta chains given below trace back to one sample, sequenced in a study of CD8 T cell repertoires and HIV-1 epitope variants. Measured with immunoSEQ multiplex PCR; TCRdb has only the in-frame clones, and not every one. Of roughly 100,000 clones listed, around 75% are singletons. The sequenced material came from uncultured baseline CD8+ T cells from peripheral blood mononuclear cells (PBMCs). Receptor source: a male donor with HIV.

J is TRBJ1-1 and V is TRBV7-9; possible D gene TRBD1, 5 bases. The CDR3 loop spans 12 amino acids. Between the trimmed V and J ends, which lost 5 bases and 11 bases, there was a span of 15 bases. Germline V lookup: CDR1 SEHNR, CDR2 FQNEAQ (reference sequence). For the CDR3, the DNA is TGTGCCAGCAGCCCGAAACAAGGGGTGGCTTTCTTT. It specifies CASSPKQGVAFF.

Details on this clone: The sample carries other DNA sequences with the same CDR3. The chain has TRBV7-2 and TRBJ2-7; no clear D gene. Germline assignment: CDR1 SGHTA and CDR2 FQGNSA. This CDR3 contains 11 residues. Trimming removed 5 bases from V and 6 bases from J, with 8 bases in between. CDR3 loop: CASSPGAEQYF. The CDR3 DNA is TGTGCCAGCAGCCCCGGAGCCGAGCAGTACTTC.

This clone has ten or more counts. The chain is built from TRBV19 and TRBJ1-1; no clear D. CDR1 and CDR2 (germline): LNHDA, SQIVND (reference sequence). The CDR3 contains 13 residues. V gave up 8 bases and J gave up 4 bases, with 14 bases separating them. The CDR3 DNA follows: TGTGCCAGTGCGTCGGGAGGGATCACTGAAGCTTTCTTT. Residues: CASASGGITEAFF.

This chain joins TRBV18 and TRBJ1-5; TRBD1 is a possible D gene (5 bases). The germline V and J ends were trimmed by 5 bases and 0 bases, with 17 bases remaining between them. This CDR3 has 17 residues. The V gene's germline CDR1 is KGHSH and CDR2 LQKENI. CDR3: CASSFNHWGHSNQPQHF. The CDR3 DNA follows: TGTGCCAGCTCATTCAACCACTGGGGCCATAGCAATCAGCCCCAGCATTTT.

V usage is TRBV2 and J usage is TRBJ1-5; 9 positions match TRBD1. The ends lost 6 bases at V and 4 bases at J; junction bases unmatched: 7. CDR3 length: 15 residues. Germline V gives CDR1 SNHLY, CDR2 FYNNEI. CDR3 bases: TGTGCCAGCAGCGGATCACAGGGGGCTAATCAGCCCCAGCATTTT. It encodes CASSGSQGANQPQHF.

The chain recombines TRBV29-1 with TRBJ2-1; 8 bases match TRBD2. Losses at the gene ends were 7 bases for V and 2 bases for J; bases not matched to a gene: 7. Germline V gene sequence: CDR1 SQVTM, CDR2 ANQGSEA. CDR3 size: 14 residues. The CDR3 DNA sequence: TGCAGCGCCCCGAGCGGGAGACCCTACAATGAGCAGTTCTTC. It yields the protein CSAPSGRPYNEQFF.

The CDR3 DNA reads TGTGCCAGCCGACAGGGGACTGAAGCTTTCTTT. Translated, it gives CASRQGTEAFF. This chain joins TRBV7-2 and TRBJ1-1; 8 bases are shared with TRBD1. Germline V gene sequence: CDR1 SGHTA, CDR2 FQGNSA. Trimming removed 8 bases from V and 5 bases from J; junction bases left unmatched: 1. The CDR3 covers 11 residues.

In this sample, this clone turned up many times. The rearrangement joins TRBV27 to TRBJ1-6; D is perhaps TRBD1 (6 bases). V was clipped by 0 bases and J by 0 bases, with 12 bases between them. The CDR3 spans 18 residues. Looked up from germline, CDR1 is MNHEY and CDR2 is SMNVEV (reference sequence). CDR3 amino acids: CASSLSFQGSSYNSPLHF. The CDR3 coding sequence is TGTGCCAGCAGTTTATCCTTTCAGGGGAGCTCCTATAATTCACCCCTCCACTTT.

This rearrangement joins TRBV13 to TRBJ1-3; D is perhaps TRBD1 (5 bases). CDR3 length: 14 residues. The germline gives CDR1 PRHDT, CDR2 FYEKMQ (reference sequence). Trimming took off 7 bases at V and 0 bases at J, with 10 bases between the two ends. CDR3 DNA: TGTGCCAGCAAAGGGACGATCTCTGGAAACACCATATATTTT. This sequence encodes CASKGTISGNTIYF.

V gene TRBV7-9 combines with J gene TRBJ2-7, with 8 bases that match TRBD2. This CDR3 contains 15 residues. Trimming cost V 4 bases and J 6 bases; bases outside gene matches: 11. Germline CDR1 reads SEHNR; CDR2 reads FQNEAQ (reference sequence). The CDR3 region has the DNA TGTGCCAGCAGCTACTTTAGCGGGGCCCCACTCGAGCAGTACTTC. Residues: CASSYFSGAPLEQYF.

This chain joins TRBV9 and TRBJ2-3; 11 bases align to TRBD2. This CDR3 spans 16 amino acids. J lost 2 bases, V lost 4 bases, and 6 bases had no gene match. In germline, CDR1 is SGDLS, CDR2 YYNGEE. The CDR3: CASSPGTSGNTDTQYF. DNA of the CDR3: TGTGCCAGCAGCCCTGGGACTAGCGGCAACACAGATACGCAGTATTTT.

The J gene is TRBJ2-3, the V gene TRBV20-1; D gene uncertain. This CDR3 is built from 11 residues. V was pared by 4 bases and J by 3 bases, with 5 bases between. Germline CDR1 is DFQATT and CDR2 is SNEGSKA (reference sequence). The CDR3 region has the DNA TGCAGTGCTACCGCGACAGATACGCAGTATTTT. This translates into CSATATDTQYF.

This clone has just one count. The V call is TRBV11-2, the J call TRBJ1-1; a weak D match, TRBD1 (5 bases). Trimming left V 0 bases short and J 1 base short, with 12 bases between. CDR3 length: 16 amino acids. Germline-derived CDR1 and CDR2 are SGHAT and FQNNGV. CDR3 residues: CASSLEFGAKNTEAFF. The CDR3 nucleotides are TGTGCCAGCAGCTTAGAGTTCGGGGCTAAGAACACTGAAGCTTTCTTT.

This clone was seen a handful of times. The gene calls are TRBV7-9 and TRBJ2-5, with D hard to call. CDR3 length equals 15 residues. With 5 bases removed from V and 4 bases from J, the gap between germline ends came to 17 bases. Germline V gene data show CDR1 as SEHNR and CDR2 as FQNEAQ (reference sequence). The CDR3 DNA is TGTGCCAGCAGCCTCAGGCAGGACCTTCGAGAGACCCAGTACTTC. Translating it yields CASSLRQDLRETQYF.

J is TRBJ2-3 and V is TRBV18; 8 nucleotides match TRBD2. The CDR3 is 14 residues long. After removal of 2 bases from V and 5 bases from J, the junction contained 3 bases not matched to a gene. The V gene's germline CDR1 is KGHSH and CDR2 LQKENI. The CDR3 here is CASSPAGGEDTQYF. The CDR3 nucleotides read TGTGCCAGCTCACCAGCGGGAGGTGAAGATACGCAGTATTTT.

The chain joins TRBV27 to TRBJ2-7; 9 nucleotides match TRBD1. Unmatched junction bases numbered 10, after V lost 2 bases and J lost 2 bases. This CDR3 contains 17 residues. Germline CDR1 reads MNHEY; CDR2 reads SMNVEV (reference sequence). The CDR3 coding sequence is TGTGCCAGCAGTTTAATCGGACGGACAGGGGCCACCTACGAGCAGTACTTC. It specifies CASSLIGRTGATYEQYF.

This chain connects TRBV5-1 to TRBJ1-2, with a tentative D call TRBD1 (6 bases). V lost 0 bases, J lost 3 bases, and 15 bases lay in between. This CDR3 contains 16 residues. CDR1 SGHRS and CDR2 YFSETQ come from the germline V gene. CDR3 loop: CASSLARGATDYGYTF. For the CDR3, the DNA is TGCGCCAGCAGCTTGGCCCGGGGGGCGACGGACTATGGCTACACCTTC.

The chain couples TRBV6-6 to TRBJ2-3; 11 bases line up with TRBD2. The junction had 9 bases not matched to a gene; V was cut back by 6 bases and J by 4 bases. The CDR3 extends over 16 amino acids. CDR1 is MNHNY, CDR2 SVGAGI, per germline (reference sequence). Written as DNA, the CDR3 is TGTGCCAGCAGACGCTTAGCGGGAGGGCCCGCAGATACGCAGTATTTT. This translates into CASRRLAGGPADTQYF.

The CDR3 bases are TGTGCCAGTAGTATAGACGGCTCTGGGGCCAACGTCCTGACTTTC. The encoded protein is CASSIDGSGANVLTF. The gene calls are TRBV19 and TRBJ2-6; D gene ambiguous. CDR1 is LNHDA and CDR2 is SQIVND in the germline V gene (reference sequence). The CDR3 consists of 15 residues. V was pared by 0 bases and J by 0 bases, with 3 bases between.

The chain employs TRBV5-1 and TRBJ1-2, with 8 bases identical to TRBD1. CDR1 SGHRS and CDR2 YFSETQ come from the germline V gene. This CDR3 has 16 residues. V gave up 0 bases and J gave up 4 bases; unmatched junction bases: 8. CDR3 nucleotide sequence: TGCGCCAGCAGCTTGGTCAGGGGGCGAGACGTCTATGGCTACACCTTC. Its translation: CASSLVRGRDVYGYTF.

The chain is built from TRBV2 and TRBJ2-1, with a weak D call TRBD1 (6 bases). Trimming removed 5 bases at V and 3 bases at J, with 17 bases between. The CDR3 has 16 residues. The germline V gene has CDR1 SNHLY and CDR2 FYNNEI. CDR3 coding DNA: TGTGCCAGCAGTCCAACCTACACACAGGGCTACAATGAGCAGTTCTTC. Translation gives CASSPTYTQGYNEQFF.

This clone was detected only a few times. The V gene is TRBV9, the J gene TRBJ1-3; D is possibly TRBD1 (6 bases). CDR1 SGDLS and CDR2 YYNGEE come from the germline V gene. There are 15 residues in the CDR3. V gave up 5 bases and J gave up 0 bases, with 12 bases separating them. CDR3 protein: CASSATGSSGNTIYF. CDR3 coding DNA: TGTGCCAGCAGTGCTACAGGGAGCTCTGGAAACACCATATATTTT.

The chain links TRBV9 to TRBJ1-3; D unclear. Trimming pared 0 bases from V and 3 bases from J, leaving 16 bases between. There are 17 residues in the CDR3. Germline lookup yields CDR1 SGDLS and CDR2 YYNGEE. In DNA form, the CDR3 reads TGTGCCAGCAGCGTAGGGTACCCGGGTAGTATTGGAAACACCATATATTTT. Its protein product is CASSVGYPGSIGNTIYF. The entire variable domain, with the rest obtained from reference TRBV9 and TRBJ1-3, is as follows: DSGVTQTPKHLITATGQRVTLRCSPRSGDLSVYWYQQSLDQGLQFLIQYYNGEERAKGNILERFSAQQFPDLHSELNLSSLELGDSALYFCASSVGYPGSIGNTIYFGEGSWLTVV.

J is TRBJ1-2 and V is TRBV30; D is unresolved. V dropped 5 bases and J dropped 4 bases, with 11 bases sitting between them. Germline assignment: CDR1 GTSNPN and CDR2 SVGIG (reference sequence). The CDR3 covers 12 residues. Written as DNA, the CDR3 is TGTGCCTGGGGGGAGAAGACCTATGGCTACACCTTC. Its protein product is CAWGEKTYGYTF.

The chain uses TRBV10-3 and TRBJ2-6, with unresolved D. The CDR3 totals 18 residues. The germline V gene has CDR1 ENHRY and CDR2 SYGVKD. V lost 6 bases, J lost 0 bases, and 18 bases lay in between. DNA of the CDR3: TGTGCCATCAGCGGGTACCCCGGGCCCCTCTCTGGGGCCAACGTCCTGACTTTC. It is translated as CAISGYPGPLSGANVLTF.

This sequence joins TRBV9 and TRBJ1-2, with D perhaps TRBD1 (6 bases). The CDR3 contains 15 residues. Trimming took off 2 bases at V and 4 bases at J, with 15 bases between the two ends. Germline lookup yields CDR1 SGDLS and CDR2 YYNGEE. CDR3 sequence: CASSVNPGASYGYTF. Written as DNA, the CDR3 is TGTGCCAGCAGCGTGAACCCAGGGGCGTCCTATGGCTACACCTTC.

V gene TRBV9 combines with J gene TRBJ2-3, with 11 bases identical to TRBD2. The CDR3 length is 17 residues. Germline CDR1 reads SGDLS; CDR2 reads YYNGEE. V dropped 2 bases and J dropped 5; count of bases not matched to a gene: 10. The CDR3 protein is CASSVLPSGGPGDTQYF. DNA for the CDR3: TGTGCCAGCAGCGTCCTACCTAGCGGGGGGCCGGGAGATACGCAGTATTTT.

This chain links TRBV9 with TRBJ2-7, with D possibly being TRBD1 (5 bases). V was clipped by 0 bases and J by 0 bases, with 10 bases between them. This CDR3 is built from 15 residues. Germline lookup yields CDR1 SGDLS and CDR2 YYNGEE. The CDR3 bases are TGTGCCAGCAGCGTAGAGGGGCTGAGCTCCTACGAGCAGTACTTC. This gives the protein CASSVEGLSSYEQYF.